Listed below are T cell receptor beta chains from one sample, sequenced in a study of blood T cell repertoires in COVID-19. The repertoire was sequenced with immunoSEQ multiplex PCR; TCRdb's copy has only in-frame clones and lacks some. Of about 70,000 clones in the sample, around 87% were seen once. Sequencing was performed on peripheral blood. The source is a man aged 40-49 years with COVID-19, enrolled during active disease. The CDR3 runs from the conserved cysteine through the conserved F or W. A D gene is named only where the DNA matches it firmly. A clone size is listed for some rows: how often the clone was seen (once, few, many), or a class if it is expanded.

d_gene	abundance	j_gene	v_gene	CDR3nt	CDR3aa
TRBD1	NA	TRBJ2-1	TRBV29-1	TGCAGCGTCGCTCGGGACAGGGCCCCAGGTGAGCAGTTCTTC	CSVARDRAPGEQFF
TRBD1	NA	TRBJ2-6	TRBV10-1	TGCGCCAGCAGTTCTACAGGGGCCGGGGCCAACGTCCTGACTTTC	CASSSTGAGANVLTF
NA	NA	TRBJ2-2	TRBV11-3	TGTGCCAGCAGCTTGGACAGCCGCAGAAACACCGGGGAGCTGTTTTTT	CASSLDSRRNTGELFF
NA	NA	TRBJ2-5	TRBV5-1	TGCGCCAGCAGCTTGGGGCTAGTTGATCCAGAGACCCAGTACTTC	CASSLGLVDPETQYF
NA	NA	TRBJ2-1	TRBV20-1	TGCAGTGCTAGTATGATGGGGCCCAATGAGCAGTTCTTC	CSASMMGPNEQFF
TRBD1	NA	TRBJ1-1	TRBV28	TGTGCCAGCAGTTTTTCCACAGGGGGCTTGGGCACTGAAGCTTTCTTT	CASSFSTGGLGTEAFF
TRBD1	NA	TRBJ1-4	TRBV5-1	TGCGCCAGCAGCTTGGATACAGGGGGCGCCGGTGAAAAACTGTTTTTT	CASSLDTGGAGEKLFF
NA	NA	TRBJ2-7	TRBV10-3	TGTGCCATCAGTAACACAGACTCCTACGAGCAGTACTTC	CAISNTDSYEQYF
NA	NA	TRBJ2-1	TRBV3-1/TRBV3-2	TGTGCCAGCAGCCCCCGCGCGGAAAACTACAATGAGCAGTTCTTC	CASSPRAENYNEQFF
TRBD1	NA	TRBJ1-5	TRBV4-1	TGCGCCAGCAGCCAAGGTAACAGGGGCTTCTATCAGCCCCAGCATTTT	CASSQGNRGFYQPQHF
TRBD2	NA	TRBJ2-1	TRBV5-1	TGCGCCAGCAGCTGGGCCGGGACTAGCGGGGGGGCTTACAATGAGCAGTTCTTC	CASSWAGTSGGAYNEQFF
TRBD1	NA	TRBJ1-5	TRBV3-1/TRBV3-2	TGTGCCAGCAGCCACCGACAGGGGGGACAGCCCCAGCATTTT	CASSHRQGGQPQHF
TRBD2	NA	TRBJ2-1	TRBV11-2	TGTGCCAGCAGCTTACATGGGACTAGCGGGGACGCACCCTACAATGAGCAGTTCTTC	CASSLHGTSGDAPYNEQFF
NA	NA	TRBJ1-1	TRBV6-2/TRBV6-3	TGTGCCAGCAGTTCAATGAACACTGAAGCTTTCTTT	CASSSMNTEAFF
TRBD2	NA	TRBJ2-7	TRBV7-4	TGTGCCGTTCCGACTCCCAGCGGGGTTAACTCCTACGAGCAGTACTTC	CAVPTPSGVNSYEQYF
NA	NA	TRBJ1-5	TRBV6-5	TGTGCCAGCAGTTTCGCGGGGAATAATCAGCCCCAGCATTTT	CASSFAGNNQPQHF
NA	NA	TRBJ2-3	TRBV7-5	TGTGTCAGAAGCTTAAGGCCGGGGGGCACAGATACGCAGTATTTT	CVRSLRPGGTDTQYF
NA	NA	TRBJ1-4	TRBV29-1	TGCAGCGTTGTTTCGGGGAATGAAAAACTGTTTTTT	CSVVSGNEKLFF
TRBD1	NA	TRBJ2-5	TRBV5-1	TGCGCCAGCAGCAGGGGACAGGGCTGGGAGACCCAGTACTTC	CASSRGQGWETQYF
TRBD2	NA	TRBJ2-1	TRBV5-1	TGCGCCAGCAGCTTGTTACCGACTAGCGGGGGGAGCTCCTACAATGAGCAGTTCTTC	CASSLLPTSGGSSYNEQFF
NA	NA	TRBJ1-1	TRBV2	TGTGCCAGCAGTGTCGGGATCAACACTGAAGCTTTCTTT	CASSVGINTEAFF
TRBD1	NA	TRBJ2-5	TRBV6-5	TGTGCCAGCAGGACAGGGGGCGGAGAGACCCAGTACTTC	CASRTGGGETQYF
NA	NA	TRBJ2-5	TRBV21-1	TGTGCCAGCAGCACCTCCAAGGGACAGCAAGAGACCCAGTACTTC	CASSTSKGQQETQYF
NA	NA	TRBJ1-1	TRBV5-1	TGCGCCAGCAGCTTGATACAGTCAACATATGAAGCTTTCTTT	CASSLIQSTYEAFF
NA	once	TRBJ1-1	TRBV6-6	TGTGCCAGCTCCTCCCAGGGGCCGGGGACTGAAGCTTTCTTT	CASSSQGPGTEAFF
NA	NA	TRBJ2-5	TRBV2	TGTGCCAGCAGACCGGGAAGACAAGAGACCCAGTACTTC	CASRPGRQETQYF
TRBD2	NA	TRBJ2-1	TRBV5-6	TGTGCCAGCAGCTTGGGTGCGGGGGTATCCAATGAGCAGTTCTTC	CASSLGAGVSNEQFF
NA	NA	TRBJ1-2	TRBV3-1/TRBV3-2	TGTGCCAGCAGCCAAGAGGCCGGAGCTAACTATGGCTACACCTTC	CASSQEAGANYGYTF
NA	NA	TRBJ1-4	TRBV11-2	TGTGCCAGCAGCTTAATGACAGCGAAAGCGGGACTGTTTTTT	CASSLMTAKAGLFF
TRBD1	once	TRBJ1-2	TRBV30	TGTGCCTGGAACCCCGGGACAGGGTATGGCTACACCTTC	CAWNPGTGYGYTF
TRBD2	NA	TRBJ2-7	TRBV9	TGTGCCAGCAGCGTAGGGGGACTAGCGGCAGGCTACGAGCAGTACTTC	CASSVGGLAAGYEQYF
NA	NA	TRBJ1-1	TRBV29-1	TGCAGCGTTGAGAACAGGAACACTGAAGCTTTCTTT	CSVENRNTEAFF
NA	few	TRBJ1-1	TRBV11-3	TGTGCCAGCAGCCGCCGGGGGGCTGCGACTGAAGCTTTCTTT	CASSRRGAATEAFF
NA	NA	TRBJ1-5	TRBV7-2	TGTGCCAGCAGCTTGGGGGGGGCCAGCAATCAGCCCCAGCATTTT	CASSLGGASNQPQHF
TRBD2	NA	TRBJ2-1	TRBV5-4	TGTGCCAGCAGCCCGACTAGCGGGGGGCGAAATGAGCAGTTCTTC	CASSPTSGGRNEQFF
NA	NA	TRBJ2-7	TRBV11-2	TGTGCCAGCAGCCAGCGGGCCAGAAGCTCCTACGAGCAGTACTTC	CASSQRARSSYEQYF
NA	NA	TRBJ2-3	TRBV6-5	TGTGCCAGCAGCAGACTTGATACGCAGTATTTT	CASSRLDTQYF
TRBD2	NA	TRBJ2-1	TRBV6-5	TGTGCCAGCAGTTACGGGCGGGGGGGCAATGAGCAGTTCTTC	CASSYGRGGNEQFF
NA	NA	TRBJ2-2	TRBV5-5	TGTGCCAGCAGCATGGACCCCGGGTCCGGGGAGCTGTTTTTT	CASSMDPGSGELFF
NA	once	TRBJ2-7	TRBV30	TGTGCCGGGAACCGGGGCTACGAGCAGTACTTC	CAGNRGYEQYF
NA	NA	TRBJ2-3	TRBV9	TGTGCCAGCAGCGATGACAGGAGCACAGATACGCAGTATTTT	CASSDDRSTDTQYF
TRBD1	NA	TRBJ1-1	TRBV23-1	TGCGCCAGCAGTGCCGGGGACAGGGGGACTGAAGCTTTCTTT	CASSAGDRGTEAFF
TRBD2	NA	TRBJ2-7	TRBV3-1/TRBV3-2	TGTGCCAGCAGCCAGCGGGGGGCCGGGGACGAGCAGTACTTC	CASSQRGAGDEQYF
TRBD1	NA	TRBJ1-3	TRBV27	TGTGCCAGCAGCACAGGGGGAATTGGAAACACCATATATTTT	CASSTGGIGNTIYF
NA	NA	TRBJ2-1	TRBV3-1/TRBV3-2	TGTGCCAGCAGCCAACAGGGTCTGTTCCACAATGAGCAGTTCTTC	CASSQQGLFHNEQFF
NA	NA	TRBJ1-1	TRBV7-9	TGTGCCAGCAGCACCCATAGGGGTCGGGTCACTGAAGCTTTCTTT	CASSTHRGRVTEAFF
NA	NA	TRBJ1-1	TRBV29-1	TGCAGCGGCCGACGGACTGCTGAAGCTTTCTTT	CSGRRTAEAFF